Below are 25 T cell receptor beta chains sequenced from a single sample in a study of blood T cell repertoires in COVID-19. Sequenced by immunoSEQ multiplex PCR; TCRdb stores in-frame clones only, minus some. The sample holds approximately 100,000 clones, over 80% seen once. Material: peripheral blood. Receptors were obtained from a man over 45 with acute or convalescent COVID-19.

The chain uses TRBV5-1 and TRBJ2-5; 9 nucleotides align to TRBD2. This CDR3 comprises 15 residues. Per the germline V gene, CDR1 is SGHRS and CDR2 is YFSETQ. Unmatched junction bases numbered 9, after V lost 0 bases and J lost 9 bases. The CDR3 protein is CASSLVSGGSRAQYF. CDR3 nucleotide sequence: TGCGCCAGCAGCTTGGTTAGCGGGGGTTCAAGGGCCCAGTACTTC.

The genes are TRBV28 and TRBJ1-5; maybe TRBD1 (5 bases). CDR1 and CDR2 from the germline V gene are MDHEN and SYDVKM. With 2 bases removed from V and 1 base from J, the gap between germline ends came to 12 bases. The CDR3 is 16 amino acids. CDR3 in DNA: TGTGCCAGCAGTTTACTCGGGCAGGGAAGCAATCAGCCCCAGCATTTT. This translates into CASSLLGQGSNQPQHF.

The gene calls are TRBV5-1 and TRBJ2-3, with TRBD2 identical over 11 bases. The CDR3 covers 15 residues. CDR1 is SGHRS, CDR2 YFSETQ, per germline. The V segment lost 4 bases and the J segment 6 bases; nucleotides outside the gene matches: 7. DNA of the CDR3: TGCGCCAGCAGCCGTAGCGGGGGGGCTGCCGATACGCAGTATTTT. Translation gives CASSRSGGAADTQYF.

This clone was observed a handful of times. The gene calls are TRBV4-2 and TRBJ1-4; 9 bases map to TRBD1. Germline lookup yields CDR1 LGHNA and CDR2 YNFKEQ. There are 13 residues in the CDR3. Trimming took 3 bases from V and 9 from J; bases not matched to a gene: 2. Written as DNA, the CDR3 is TGTGCCAGCAGCCAGGACAGGGGTAAAAAACTGTTTTTT. It is translated as CASSQDRGKKLFF.

This chain uses TRBV28 with TRBJ1-2, with a weak D call TRBD1 (5 bases). V was trimmed by 6 bases and J by 4 bases, leaving 18 bases between them. This CDR3 comprises 15 residues. The V gene's germline CDR1 is MDHEN and CDR2 SYDVKM. The CDR3: CASRIPRQDSYGYTF. The DNA of the CDR3 is TGTGCCAGCAGAATCCCCCGGCAAGACAGCTATGGCTACACCTTC.

V gene TRBV5-1 combines with J gene TRBJ1-3; D is unclear. Germline CDR1 and CDR2: SGHRS and YFSETQ. The CDR3 has 14 amino acids. The ends were cut back, 5 bases at V and 0 bases at J, with 9 bases in the middle. CDR3 sequence reads: CASSASGSGNTIYF. The CDR3 DNA sequence: TGCGCCAGCAGTGCCTCGGGCTCTGGAAACACCATATATTTT.

This chain uses TRBV3-1 (or the pseudogene TRBV3-2) with TRBJ2-7; D is unresolved. The V gene lost 4 bases and the J gene lost 1 base, with 8 bases spanning the gap. CDR1 LGHDT and CDR2 YNNKEL come from the germline V gene (reference sequence). The CDR3 is 13 amino acids. CDR3 sequence reads: CASSPSRSYEQYF. DNA of the CDR3: TGTGCCAGCAGCCCCAGCAGGTCCTACGAGCAGTACTTC.

The table lists this clone with a count of one. This chain uses TRBV27 with TRBJ2-7; D uncertain. Trimming took 4 bases from V and 4 from J, leaving 5 bases between them. This CDR3 contains 11 residues. Germline CDR1 is MNHEY and CDR2 is SMNVEV (reference sequence). CDR3 in amino acids: CASSSPYEQYF. The CDR3 DNA reads as TGTGCCAGCAGTTCCCCTTACGAGCAGTACTTC.

This clone was observed a single time. The chain recombines TRBV21-1 with TRBJ2-4; TRBD1, the table's D call, lacks a check against the DNA. TRBV21-1 has pseudogene status. The CDR3 sequence is 16 residues long. This CDR3 reads CASLSDRALAKNIQYF. The DNA of the CDR3 is TGTGCCAGCCTCTCGGACAGGGCCTTAGCCAAAAACATTCAGTACTTC.

The chain is built from TRBV4-3 and TRBJ1-2, with 10 bases identical to TRBD1. Germline CDR1 is LGHNA and CDR2 is YSLEER. After removal of 3 bases from V and 5 bases from J, the junction contained 3 bases not matched to a gene. CDR3 length: 14 residues. CDR3 in amino acids: CASSHGTGEYGYTF. The CDR3 nucleotides read TGCGCCAGCAGCCACGGGACAGGGGAATATGGCTACACCTTC.

This clone was seen once. This chain joins TRBV5-1 and TRBJ1-6; weak D call: TRBD1 (5 bases). Germline CDR1 is SGHRS and CDR2 is YFSETQ. The V and J ends lost 5 bases and 10 bases respectively, with 16 bases between them. This CDR3 spans 14 amino acids. As DNA, the CDR3 is TGCGCCAGCAGTCAGCAGGGCCCCGGGTCACCCCTCCACTTT. It specifies CASSQQGPGSPLHF.

The V call is TRBV28, the J call TRBJ1-3, with D possibly matching TRBD1 (5 bases). Germline CDR1 MDHEN, CDR2 SYDVKM. The CDR3 runs 15 residues. The ends were cut back, 4 bases at V and 2 bases at J, with 12 bases in the middle. The CDR3 spells CASSSSGTAGNTIYF. CDR3 coding DNA: TGTGCCAGCAGTTCCTCCGGGACTGCTGGAAACACCATATATTTT.

V usage is TRBV28 and J usage is TRBJ2-7, with 9 bases matching TRBD1. Per the germline V gene, CDR1 is MDHEN and CDR2 is SYDVKM. The CDR3 is 14 residues long. V lost 6 bases to trimming and J lost 2 bases; unmatched junction nucleotides: 5. CDR3 amino acids: CASRQQGATYEQYF. The CDR3 DNA reads as TGTGCCAGCAGACAACAGGGGGCCACCTACGAGCAGTACTTC.

The chain has TRBV6-5 and TRBJ1-1; D not resolved. The V gene lost 6 bases and the J gene lost 1 base, with 9 bases spanning the gap. The CDR3 loop spans 13 amino acids. Germline V gene data show CDR1 as MNHEY and CDR2 as SVGAGI. CDR3 coding DNA: TGTGCCAGCAGAGTACAACGGAACACTGAAGCTTTCTTT. Protein sequence: CASRVQRNTEAFF.

The V gene is TRBV7-3, the J gene TRBJ1-6; 8 nucleotides agree with TRBD1. In germline, CDR1 is SGHTA, CDR2 FQGTGA. V shed 1 base, J shed 10 bases, and the junction held 6 bases outside the gene matches. The CDR3 is made up of 15 amino acids. The CDR3 bases are TGTGCCAGCAGCTTAAATCCAGGGGGCAGATCACCCCTCCACTTT. It encodes CASSLNPGGRSPLHF.

The genes are TRBV19 and TRBJ2-5; D is possibly TRBD2 (6 bases). Trimming left V 1 base short and J 1 base short, with 13 bases between. The germline V gene has CDR1 LNHDA and CDR2 SQIVND (reference sequence). The CDR3 is 16 residues long. The CDR3 protein is CASSIVHGGPQETQYF. In DNA, the CDR3 is TGTGCCAGTAGTATAGTTCACGGGGGTCCCCAAGAGACCCAGTACTTC.

The genes are TRBV4-1 and TRBJ1-6; TRBD1 matches at 7 bases. Trimming at V came to 0 bases and at J to 8 bases, leaving 4 bases not matched to a gene. The CDR3 runs to 15 residues. Germline CDR1 reads MGHRA; CDR2 reads YSYEKL. CDR3 nucleotide sequence: TGCGCCAGCAGCCAAGAAAGGGGGCGCGATTCACCCCTCCACTTT. Its protein product is CASSQERGRDSPLHF.

This chain uses TRBV7-9 with TRBJ2-3, with 12 bases fitting TRBD1. Losses at the gene ends were 6 bases for V and 3 bases for J; bases not matched to a gene: 10. The CDR3 is made up of 17 amino acids. CDR1 is SEHNR, CDR2 FQNEAQ, per germline (reference sequence). The DNA of the CDR3 is TGTGCCAGCAGGTTATCTCGGGACAGGGGGCAAACAGATACGCAGTATTTT. Its translation: CASRLSRDRGQTDTQYF.

The chain recombines TRBV6-5 with TRBJ1-2; no definite D call. Germline CDR1 is MNHEY and CDR2 is SVGAGI. Trimming shortened V by 10 bases and J by 5 bases, and 20 bases separated the two germline ends. The CDR3 length is 14 residues. The CDR3 DNA is TGTGCCATAAAAGGTAGCCAAGCCTCATATGGCTACACCTTC. It codes for CAIKGSQASYGYTF.

V and J are TRBV28 and TRBJ2-1; D may be TRBD1 (5 bases). Germline CDR1 reads MDHEN; CDR2 reads SYDVKM. V shed 8 bases and J shed 8 bases, with 22 bases lying between them. There are 15 residues in the CDR3. CDR3 nucleotides: TGTGCCAGCGCCCCCTCCGGGCAGGGTAACGATGAGCAGTTCTTC. Translated: CASAPSGQGNDEQFF.

V usage is TRBV7-9 and J usage is TRBJ2-2, with TRBD1 identical over 7 bases. V lost 7 bases and J lost 6; bases outside the gene matches: 8. Per the germline V gene, CDR1 is SEHNR and CDR2 is FQNEAQ (reference sequence). CDR3 length: 14 residues. CDR3 sequence reads: CASTQGPPAGELFF. CDR3 bases: TGTGCCAGCACACAGGGGCCCCCCGCCGGGGAGCTGTTTTTT. Variable domain in full (rest from reference TRBV7-9 and TRBJ2-2): DTGVSQNPRHKITKRGQNVTFRCDPISEHNRLYWYRQTLGQGPEFLTYFQNEAQLEKSRLLSDRFSAERPKGSFSTLEIQRTEQGDSAMYLCASTQGPPAGELFFGEGSRLTVL.

V is TRBV7-8 and J is TRBJ1-6, with D maybe TRBD1 (6 bases). Trimming pared 3 bases from V and 3 bases from J, leaving 9 bases between. The CDR3 loop spans 15 amino acids. Germline CDR1 is SGHVS and CDR2 is FQNEAQ. The CDR3 reads CASSLVGGYNSPLHF. The CDR3 bases are TGTGCCAGCAGCTTGGTAGGGGGCTATAATTCACCCCTCCACTTT.

In its sample, this clone was seen once. V and J are TRBV5-1 and TRBJ2-7; 10 bases line up with TRBD1. J lost 5 bases, V lost 4 bases, and 6 bases had no gene match. CDR1 and CDR2 (germline): SGHRS, YFSETQ. The CDR3 is 14 residues long. The CDR3 loop reads CASSTWTGGNEQYF. The CDR3 DNA sequence: TGCGCCAGCAGCACCTGGACAGGGGGAAACGAGCAGTACTTC.

CDR3 protein: CASSPRTSGGLKTQYF. The CDR3 DNA is TGTGCCAGCAGCCCCAGGACTAGCGGGGGCTTGAAGACCCAGTACTTC. The chain joins TRBV7-9 to TRBJ2-5; 13 nucleotides align to TRBD2. The CDR3 is made up of 16 amino acids. V shed 5 bases, J shed 6 bases, and the junction held 9 bases outside the gene matches. Germline V gene sequence: CDR1 SEHNR, CDR2 FQNEAQ (reference sequence).

The chain combines TRBV5-5 with TRBJ1-5; 7 bases line up with TRBD1. The CDR3 totals 16 residues. V lost 4 bases, J lost 2 bases, and 9 bases stayed unmatched. Germline loops: CDR1 SGHKS, CDR2 YYEKEE (reference sequence). CDR3 in amino acids: CASSGGGGLGNQPQHF. The CDR3 bases are TGTGCCAGCAGCGGAGGGGGCGGTCTCGGCAATCAGCCCCAGCATTTT.